A single sample is the source of the 28 T cell receptor beta chains below, sequenced in a study of shared clonotypes between healthy human individuals. TCRdb's table, derived via immunoSEQ multiplex PCR, lists solely in-frame clones and lacks some. The data hold 2.5 million or so clones, with around 94% observed a single time. Specimen: naive CD4+ T cells sorted from blood. Subset noted: CD45RA+ positively selected. Receptors originate from a man younger than 30 in good health.

This clone occurred once. The chain recombines TRBV6-5 with TRBJ1-6, with 7 nucleotides matching TRBD1. Germline loops: CDR1 MNHEY, CDR2 SVGAGI. The CDR3 sequence is 15 residues long. V gave up 3 bases and J gave up 9 bases; unmatched junction bases: 8. The DNA for the CDR3 is TGTGCCAGCAGTTATGGACAGGTTTTCGGTTCACCCCTCCACTTT. It encodes CASSYGQVFGSPLHF.

To note about this clone: The sample carries other DNA sequences with the same CDR3. J is TRBJ1-5 and V is TRBV9; D is unclear. Trimming pared 0 bases from V and 1 base from J, leaving 8 bases between. Germline V CDR1 and CDR2: SGDLS, YYNGEE. This CDR3 spans 15 amino acids. The CDR3 sequence: CASSVGDRSNQPQHF. CDR3 nucleotide sequence: TGTGCCAGCAGCGTAGGCGACCGCAGCAATCAGCCCCAGCATTTT.

The chain has TRBV19 and TRBJ2-7; 10 bases line up with TRBD2. Looked up from germline, CDR1 is LNHDA and CDR2 is SQIVND (reference sequence). The CDR3 is 15 amino acids. V trimming: 1 base; J trimming: 3 bases; junction bases outside the gene matches: 3. This CDR3 is CASSIVGLANYEQYF. The CDR3 DNA sequence: TGTGCCAGTAGTATAGTGGGACTAGCGAACTACGAGCAGTACTTC.

V and J are TRBV5-1 and TRBJ2-3, with TRBD2 matching 10 bases. This CDR3 is built from 14 residues. Germline V gene data show CDR1 as SGHRS and CDR2 as YFSETQ. Germline trimming cut 6 bases from V and 6 bases from J; bases unmatched to any gene: 7. In nucleotides, the CDR3 is TGCGCCAGCATTTCAACTAGCGGGACGGATACGCAGTATTTT. This encodes CASISTSGTDTQYF.

The chain's CDR3 is CASSLEVAGNEQFF. DNA of the CDR3: TGCGCCAGCAGCTTGGAGGTAGCGGGGAATGAGCAGTTCTTC. The rearrangement uses TRBV5-1 and TRBJ2-1; 8 bases align to TRBD2. The CDR3 consists of 14 residues. V shed 0 bases and J 7 bases; nucleotides not matched to a gene: 3. Germline V gives CDR1 SGHRS, CDR2 YFSETQ.

The chain carries TRBV14 and TRBJ2-3, with D unclear. CDR1 and CDR2 from the germline V gene are SGHDN and FVKESK. CDR3 length equals 17 residues. V lost 0 bases and J 1 base, leaving 14 bases between the germline ends. DNA of the CDR3: TGTGCCAGCAGCCAAGATCTGGGCACCTCAGGCACAGATACGCAGTATTTT. Protein product: CASSQDLGTSGTDTQYF.

The J gene is TRBJ1-1, the V gene TRBV5-1; TRBD1 might be the D (6 bases). CDR1 is SGHRS, CDR2 YFSETQ, per germline. The CDR3 has 14 amino acids. Trimming shortened V by 4 bases and J by 6 bases, and 16 bases separated the two germline ends. CDR3: CASSGPTGYSEAFF. In DNA form, the CDR3 reads TGCGCCAGCAGCGGACCGACAGGCTATTCTGAAGCTTTCTTT.

This sequence joins TRBV7-6 and TRBJ2-5, with a possible D match to TRBD2 (6 bases). From germline, CDR1 is SGHVS and CDR2 FNYEAQ. Between the trimmed V and J ends, which lost 10 bases and 3 bases, there was a span of 18 bases. The CDR3 totals 14 residues. CDR3: CATQRVALEETQYF. The CDR3 DNA follows: TGTGCCACCCAGCGGGTGGCCTTAGAAGAGACCCAGTACTTC.

The chain carries TRBV5-4 and TRBJ2-6, with TRBD1 matching over 7 bases. The V segment lost 4 bases and the J segment 1 base; nucleotides outside the gene matches: 14. CDR3 length: 19 residues. CDR1 and CDR2 (germline): SGHNT, YYREEE (reference sequence). The CDR3 loop reads CASSARQGNLLSGANVLTF. In nucleotides, the CDR3 is TGTGCCAGCAGCGCCAGACAGGGTAACTTGCTTTCTGGGGCCAACGTCCTGACTTTC.

The chain joins TRBV9 to TRBJ2-3; the D is unclear. Germline loops: CDR1 SGDLS, CDR2 YYNGEE. Between the trimmed V and J ends, which lost 4 bases and 9 bases, there was a span of 21 bases. There are 15 residues in the CDR3. CDR3 loop: CASSPPPGDSRTQYF. The DNA for the CDR3 is TGTGCCAGCAGCCCACCTCCCGGTGACTCTAGGACGCAGTATTTT. The full variable domain, with the rest looked up from reference TRBV9 and TRBJ2-3, is DSGVTQTPKHLITATGQRVTLRCSPRSGDLSVYWYQQSLDQGLQFLIQYYNGEERAKGNILERFSAQQFPDLHSELNLSSLELGDSALYFCASSPPPGDSRTQYFGPGTRLTVL.

The chain has TRBV5-1 and TRBJ1-4; maybe TRBD1 (6 bases). Germline V gene data show CDR1 as SGHRS and CDR2 as YFSETQ. The CDR3 is 14 amino acids. The V end was cut by 2 bases, the J end by 4 bases, with 9 bases between. CDR3 in amino acids: CASSLSGDNEKLFF. The CDR3 coding sequence is TGCGCCAGCAGCTTATCAGGGGATAATGAAAAACTGTTTTTT.

V usage is TRBV28 and J usage is TRBJ1-6, with 7 nucleotides matching TRBD1. There are 15 residues in the CDR3. Trimming took 6 bases from V and 2 from J; bases not matched to a gene: 4. Looked up from germline, CDR1 is MDHEN and CDR2 is SYDVKM. The CDR3 loop reads CASRGGSAYNSPLHF. In nucleotides, the CDR3 is TGTGCCAGCAGAGGGGGCAGCGCCTATAATTCACCCCTCCACTTT. Variable domain in full (rest from reference TRBV28 and TRBJ1-6): DVKVTQSSRYLVKRTGEKVFLECVQDMDHENMFWYRQDPGLGLRLIYFSYDVKMKEKGDIPEGYSVSREKKERFSLILESASTNQTSMYLCASRGGSAYNSPLHFGNGTRLTVT.

The genes are TRBV11-1 and TRBJ1-2; D gene ambiguous. V was shortened by 5 bases and J by 6 bases, with 13 bases between the two germline ends. CDR3 length: 13 residues. CDR1 is SGHAT and CDR2 is FQDESV in the germline V gene (reference sequence). CDR3 sequence reads: CASSPSTIHGYTF. CDR3 DNA sequence: TGTGCCAGCAGCCCCTCTACAATCCATGGCTACACCTTC.

V and J are TRBV5-5 and TRBJ1-2; D perhaps matches TRBD1 (5 bases). This CDR3 contains 15 residues. With 5 bases removed from V and 8 bases from J, the gap between germline ends came to 22 bases. CDR1 and CDR2 (germline): SGHKS, YYEKEE (reference sequence). CDR3 region: CASSLRSGTSDGYTF. CDR3 nucleotides: TGTGCCAGCAGTTTGAGGTCCGGGACTTCCGACGGCTACACCTTC. Full variable domain (outside the CDR3, taken from reference TRBV5-5 and TRBJ1-2): DAGVTQSPTHLIKTRGQQVTLRCSPISGHKSVSWYQQVLGQGPQFIFQYYEKEERGRGNFPDRFSARQFPNYSSELNVNALLLGDSALYLCASSLRSGTSDGYTFGSGTRLTVV.

This clone was seen only once. This CDR3 reads CASSFLGGPEQYF. Written as DNA, the CDR3 is TGTGCCAGCAGCTTCCTAGGGGGTCCCGAGCAGTACTTC. The chain employs TRBV7-2 and TRBJ2-7, with D possibly matching TRBD1 (6 bases). CDR3 length: 13 amino acids. Between the trimmed V and J ends, which lost 3 bases and 6 bases, there was a span of 12 bases. From germline, CDR1 is SGHTA and CDR2 FQGNSA.

The rearrangement links TRBV19 to TRBJ1-2, with D possibly matching TRBD1 (6 bases). CDR3 length equals 13 residues. Germline assignment: CDR1 LNHDA and CDR2 SQIVND (reference sequence). V lost 5 bases and J lost 8, with 15 bases in between. CDR3 amino acids: CASSRLVGAGYTF. CDR3 DNA sequence: TGTGCCAGTAGTCGGCTCGTGGGGGCCGGCTACACCTTC.

The rearrangement uses TRBV19 and TRBJ1-6; no firm D call. V was shortened by 10 bases and J by 3 bases, with 13 bases between the two germline ends. The length of the CDR3 is 14 residues. Per the germline V gene, CDR1 is LNHDA and CDR2 is SQIVND (reference sequence). As DNA, the CDR3 is TGTGCCACTACCCGAGGAGTCTATAATTCACCCCTCCACTTT. Protein product: CATTRGVYNSPLHF.

The chain links TRBV10-3 to TRBJ2-7, with a weak D call TRBD2 (6 bases). Trimming pared 10 bases from V and 4 bases from J, leaving 17 bases between. The CDR3 extends over 13 amino acids. From germline, CDR1 is ENHRY and CDR2 SYGVKD. This CDR3 is CATKIAETYEQYF. The CDR3 DNA follows: TGTGCCACCAAAATAGCGGAGACTTACGAGCAGTACTTC.

The CDR3 sequence is CASSSARVDTEAFF. The CDR3 nucleotides are TGTGCCAGCAGCTCGGCGAGAGTGGACACTGAAGCTTTCTTT. The chain employs TRBV11-3 and TRBJ1-1, with D unclear. The length of the CDR3 is 14 residues. V was cut by 4 bases and J by 3 bases, with 12 bases left in between. The V gene's germline CDR1 is SGHNT and CDR2 YENEEA. The full variable domain, with the rest looked up from reference TRBV11-3 and TRBJ1-1, is EAGVVQSPRYKIIEKKQPVAFWCNPISGHNTLYWYLQNLGQGPELLIRYENEEAVDDSQLPKDRFSAERLKGVDSTLKIQPAELGDSAVYLCASSSARVDTEAFFGQGTRLTVV.

This chain links TRBV7-9 with TRBJ2-2; weak D call: TRBD1 (6 bases). This CDR3 region has 13 residues. CDR1 and CDR2 from the germline V gene are SEHNR and FQNEAQ (reference sequence). V lost 3 bases to trimming and J lost 6 bases, with 8 bases between them. CDR3 residues: CASSFTGPGELFF. The CDR3 nucleotides read TGTGCCAGCAGCTTTACAGGGCCCGGGGAGCTGTTTTTT. Drawing the rest from reference TRBV7-9 and TRBJ2-2, the complete variable domain is DTGVSQNPRHKITKRGQNVTFRCDPISEHNRLYWYRQTLGQGPEFLTYFQNEAQLEKSRLLSDRFSAERPKGSFSTLEIQRTEQGDSAMYLCASSFTGPGELFFGEGSRLTVL.

About this clone itself: Other DNA sequences in this sample translate to the same CDR3. This chain uses TRBV28 with TRBJ1-6; D not resolved. CDR3 length: 11 residues. V dropped 6 bases and J dropped 6 bases, with 3 bases sitting between them. Germline CDR1 and CDR2: MDHEN and SYDVKM. The CDR3 spells CASRTNSPLHF. The CDR3 DNA follows: TGTGCCAGCAGAACTAATTCACCCCTCCACTTT.

The chain is built from TRBV9 and TRBJ2-7; unclear D gene. Trimming removed 3 bases at V and 5 bases at J, with 12 bases between. The CDR3 has 13 residues. CDR1 is SGDLS and CDR2 is YYNGEE in the germline V gene. CDR3 nucleotide sequence: TGTGCCAGCAGCGACCCAGTCATGCACGAGCAGTACTTC. This translates into CASSDPVMHEQYF. Together with reference TRBV9 and TRBJ2-7, the CDR3 gives the full variable domain: DSGVTQTPKHLITATGQRVTLRCSPRSGDLSVYWYQQSLDQGLQFLIQYYNGEERAKGNILERFSAQQFPDLHSELNLSSLELGDSALYFCASSDPVMHEQYFGPGTRLTVT.

The CDR3 DNA reads TGCGCCAGCACGTCGGGGGGAACGAACACCGGGGAGCTGTTTTTT. Protein: CASTSGGTNTGELFF. This rearrangement joins TRBV5-1 to TRBJ2-2; 7 nucleotides match TRBD2. V lost 6 bases and J lost 0; bases outside the gene matches: 5. CDR1 is SGHRS, CDR2 YFSETQ, per germline. The CDR3 has 15 residues.

The chain carries TRBV9 and TRBJ1-3; D is undetermined. Deletions cut 3 bases from V and 6 bases from J, with 10 bases between. The germline V gene encodes CDR1 SGDLS and CDR2 YYNGEE. The CDR3 loop spans 13 amino acids. The DNA of the CDR3 is TGTGCCAGCAGCGCCCCCCCAGTAAACACCATATATTTT. Translating it yields CASSAPPVNTIYF.

The chain uses TRBV28 and TRBJ1-2; tentative D call: TRBD1 (5 bases). The CDR3 length is 11 residues. In germline, CDR1 is MDHEN, CDR2 SYDVKM. Trimming pared 11 bases from V and 5 bases from J, leaving 12 bases between. CDR3 amino acids: CAGSGGYGYTF. The CDR3 region has the DNA TGTGCCGGCTCGGGGGGTTATGGCTACACCTTC.

The chain carries TRBV6-1 and TRBJ2-5, with D perhaps matching TRBD2 (6 bases). V lost 3 bases and J 2 bases, leaving 16 bases between the germline ends. Germline CDR1 and CDR2: MNHNS and SASEGT. This CDR3 is 16 amino acids long. The CDR3 DNA reads TGTGCCAGCAGTGATGTGAACGGGGGTAGTCAAGAGACCCAGTACTTC. Its translation is CASSDVNGGSQETQYF.

The chain has TRBV19 and TRBJ2-1, with 7 bases identical to TRBD2. Germline CDR1 reads LNHDA; CDR2 reads SQIVND (reference sequence). Trimming removed 7 bases from V and 0 bases from J; junction bases left unmatched: 3. The CDR3 is made up of 14 amino acids. This CDR3 reads CASKRTSSYNEQFF. The CDR3 DNA reads TGTGCCAGTAAACGGACTAGCTCCTACAATGAGCAGTTCTTC.

The chain combines TRBV10-3 with TRBJ1-1; D gene uncertain. The germline V and J ends were trimmed by 10 bases and 1 base, with 13 bases remaining between them. Per the germline V gene, CDR1 is ENHRY and CDR2 is SYGVKD. This CDR3 has 13 residues. CDR3 sequence: CATDIGTNTEAFF. The CDR3 nucleotides are TGTGCCACCGACATAGGAACGAACACTGAAGCTTTCTTT.